The 7 T cell receptor beta chains given below trace back to one sample, sequenced in a study of T cell responses to AZD1222 COVID-19 vaccine. Generated by immunoSEQ multiplex PCR, the TCRdb table keeps only in-frame clones and is missing some. Among under 70,000 clones listed, around 84% were seen once. The source material was peripheral blood, sampled on day 0 of AZD1222 vaccination. These receptor sequences come from an adult in good health.

This clone was recorded many times. J is TRBJ1-2 and V is TRBV9; 9 bases are a match to TRBD1. Trimming at V came to 0 bases and at J to 0 bases, leaving 6 bases not matched to a gene. The CDR3 consists of 17 residues. In germline, CDR1 is SGDLS, CDR2 YYNGEE. The CDR3 coding sequence is TGTGCCAGCAGCGTAGACCCCGGGACAGGGTCTAACTATGGCTACACCTTC. This translates into CASSVDPGTGSNYGYTF.

V is TRBV11-2 and J is TRBJ2-7; D unclear. Between the trimmed V and J ends, which lost 5 bases and 2 bases, there was a span of 16 bases. CDR3 size: 15 residues. The germline V gene encodes CDR1 SGHAT and CDR2 FQNNGV. CDR3 DNA sequence: TGTGCCAGCAGCCATATAGCCAGGAAGGCCTACGAGCAGTACTTC. Its protein is CASSHIARKAYEQYF.

A few counts support this clone. This chain connects TRBV2 to TRBJ2-1, with a possible D match to TRBD1 (6 bases). The CDR3 is 15 residues long. V was pared by 6 bases and J by 5 bases, with 17 bases between. Per the germline V gene, CDR1 is SNHLY and CDR2 is FYNNEI. CDR3 in DNA: TGTGCCAGCAGCCCCAGGGGACGGTCGGACAATGAGCAGTTCTTC. This codes for CASSPRGRSDNEQFF.

This chain links TRBV11-2 with TRBJ2-1, with TRBD1 as a possible D gene (5 bases). V lost 3 bases to trimming and J lost 4 bases, with 16 bases between them. The CDR3 has 16 amino acids. Germline CDR1 is SGHAT and CDR2 is FQNNGV. CDR3 coding DNA: TGTGCCAGCAGCTTGCTGCAGGGTTTGCTTTACAATGAGCAGTTCTTC. Its protein product is CASSLLQGLLYNEQFF.

This chain joins TRBV3-1 (or the pseudogene TRBV3-2) and TRBJ2-7; D is ambiguous. The CDR3 extends over 12 amino acids. Germline V lookup: CDR1 LGHDT, CDR2 YNNKEL (reference sequence). The V end lost 2 bases, the J end lost 1 base, and 3 bases lay between the germline ends. CDR3 protein: CASSQRSYEQYF. The CDR3, as DNA: TGTGCCAGCAGCCAACGATCCTACGAGCAGTACTTC.

The CDR3 sequence: CASSLRSAGGYTF. The CDR3 DNA is TGTGCCAGCAGCTTACGGTCTGCGGGTGGCTACACCTTC. The J gene is TRBJ1-2, the V gene TRBV7-2; D gene unclear. The CDR3 consists of 13 residues. Trimming removed 2 bases from V and 7 bases from J, with 11 bases in between. From germline, CDR1 is SGHTA and CDR2 FQGNSA.

The V call is TRBV16, the J call TRBJ1-4; D remains ambiguous. V was trimmed by 4 bases and J by 3 bases, leaving 12 bases between them. Per the germline V gene, CDR1 is KGHSY and CDR2 is FQNENV. There are 15 residues in the CDR3. This chain's CDR3 is CASSPSQRPNEKLFF. As DNA, the CDR3 is TGTGCCAGCAGCCCCAGTCAGAGACCTAATGAAAAACTGTTTTTT. The complete variable domain, with remaining parts taken from reference TRBV16 and TRBJ1-4, reads GEEVAQTPKHLVRGEGQKAKLYCAPIKGHSYVFWYQQVLKNEFKFLISFQNENVFDETGMPKERFSAKCLPNSPCSLEIQATKLEDSAVYFCASSPSQRPNEKLFFGSGTQLSVL.